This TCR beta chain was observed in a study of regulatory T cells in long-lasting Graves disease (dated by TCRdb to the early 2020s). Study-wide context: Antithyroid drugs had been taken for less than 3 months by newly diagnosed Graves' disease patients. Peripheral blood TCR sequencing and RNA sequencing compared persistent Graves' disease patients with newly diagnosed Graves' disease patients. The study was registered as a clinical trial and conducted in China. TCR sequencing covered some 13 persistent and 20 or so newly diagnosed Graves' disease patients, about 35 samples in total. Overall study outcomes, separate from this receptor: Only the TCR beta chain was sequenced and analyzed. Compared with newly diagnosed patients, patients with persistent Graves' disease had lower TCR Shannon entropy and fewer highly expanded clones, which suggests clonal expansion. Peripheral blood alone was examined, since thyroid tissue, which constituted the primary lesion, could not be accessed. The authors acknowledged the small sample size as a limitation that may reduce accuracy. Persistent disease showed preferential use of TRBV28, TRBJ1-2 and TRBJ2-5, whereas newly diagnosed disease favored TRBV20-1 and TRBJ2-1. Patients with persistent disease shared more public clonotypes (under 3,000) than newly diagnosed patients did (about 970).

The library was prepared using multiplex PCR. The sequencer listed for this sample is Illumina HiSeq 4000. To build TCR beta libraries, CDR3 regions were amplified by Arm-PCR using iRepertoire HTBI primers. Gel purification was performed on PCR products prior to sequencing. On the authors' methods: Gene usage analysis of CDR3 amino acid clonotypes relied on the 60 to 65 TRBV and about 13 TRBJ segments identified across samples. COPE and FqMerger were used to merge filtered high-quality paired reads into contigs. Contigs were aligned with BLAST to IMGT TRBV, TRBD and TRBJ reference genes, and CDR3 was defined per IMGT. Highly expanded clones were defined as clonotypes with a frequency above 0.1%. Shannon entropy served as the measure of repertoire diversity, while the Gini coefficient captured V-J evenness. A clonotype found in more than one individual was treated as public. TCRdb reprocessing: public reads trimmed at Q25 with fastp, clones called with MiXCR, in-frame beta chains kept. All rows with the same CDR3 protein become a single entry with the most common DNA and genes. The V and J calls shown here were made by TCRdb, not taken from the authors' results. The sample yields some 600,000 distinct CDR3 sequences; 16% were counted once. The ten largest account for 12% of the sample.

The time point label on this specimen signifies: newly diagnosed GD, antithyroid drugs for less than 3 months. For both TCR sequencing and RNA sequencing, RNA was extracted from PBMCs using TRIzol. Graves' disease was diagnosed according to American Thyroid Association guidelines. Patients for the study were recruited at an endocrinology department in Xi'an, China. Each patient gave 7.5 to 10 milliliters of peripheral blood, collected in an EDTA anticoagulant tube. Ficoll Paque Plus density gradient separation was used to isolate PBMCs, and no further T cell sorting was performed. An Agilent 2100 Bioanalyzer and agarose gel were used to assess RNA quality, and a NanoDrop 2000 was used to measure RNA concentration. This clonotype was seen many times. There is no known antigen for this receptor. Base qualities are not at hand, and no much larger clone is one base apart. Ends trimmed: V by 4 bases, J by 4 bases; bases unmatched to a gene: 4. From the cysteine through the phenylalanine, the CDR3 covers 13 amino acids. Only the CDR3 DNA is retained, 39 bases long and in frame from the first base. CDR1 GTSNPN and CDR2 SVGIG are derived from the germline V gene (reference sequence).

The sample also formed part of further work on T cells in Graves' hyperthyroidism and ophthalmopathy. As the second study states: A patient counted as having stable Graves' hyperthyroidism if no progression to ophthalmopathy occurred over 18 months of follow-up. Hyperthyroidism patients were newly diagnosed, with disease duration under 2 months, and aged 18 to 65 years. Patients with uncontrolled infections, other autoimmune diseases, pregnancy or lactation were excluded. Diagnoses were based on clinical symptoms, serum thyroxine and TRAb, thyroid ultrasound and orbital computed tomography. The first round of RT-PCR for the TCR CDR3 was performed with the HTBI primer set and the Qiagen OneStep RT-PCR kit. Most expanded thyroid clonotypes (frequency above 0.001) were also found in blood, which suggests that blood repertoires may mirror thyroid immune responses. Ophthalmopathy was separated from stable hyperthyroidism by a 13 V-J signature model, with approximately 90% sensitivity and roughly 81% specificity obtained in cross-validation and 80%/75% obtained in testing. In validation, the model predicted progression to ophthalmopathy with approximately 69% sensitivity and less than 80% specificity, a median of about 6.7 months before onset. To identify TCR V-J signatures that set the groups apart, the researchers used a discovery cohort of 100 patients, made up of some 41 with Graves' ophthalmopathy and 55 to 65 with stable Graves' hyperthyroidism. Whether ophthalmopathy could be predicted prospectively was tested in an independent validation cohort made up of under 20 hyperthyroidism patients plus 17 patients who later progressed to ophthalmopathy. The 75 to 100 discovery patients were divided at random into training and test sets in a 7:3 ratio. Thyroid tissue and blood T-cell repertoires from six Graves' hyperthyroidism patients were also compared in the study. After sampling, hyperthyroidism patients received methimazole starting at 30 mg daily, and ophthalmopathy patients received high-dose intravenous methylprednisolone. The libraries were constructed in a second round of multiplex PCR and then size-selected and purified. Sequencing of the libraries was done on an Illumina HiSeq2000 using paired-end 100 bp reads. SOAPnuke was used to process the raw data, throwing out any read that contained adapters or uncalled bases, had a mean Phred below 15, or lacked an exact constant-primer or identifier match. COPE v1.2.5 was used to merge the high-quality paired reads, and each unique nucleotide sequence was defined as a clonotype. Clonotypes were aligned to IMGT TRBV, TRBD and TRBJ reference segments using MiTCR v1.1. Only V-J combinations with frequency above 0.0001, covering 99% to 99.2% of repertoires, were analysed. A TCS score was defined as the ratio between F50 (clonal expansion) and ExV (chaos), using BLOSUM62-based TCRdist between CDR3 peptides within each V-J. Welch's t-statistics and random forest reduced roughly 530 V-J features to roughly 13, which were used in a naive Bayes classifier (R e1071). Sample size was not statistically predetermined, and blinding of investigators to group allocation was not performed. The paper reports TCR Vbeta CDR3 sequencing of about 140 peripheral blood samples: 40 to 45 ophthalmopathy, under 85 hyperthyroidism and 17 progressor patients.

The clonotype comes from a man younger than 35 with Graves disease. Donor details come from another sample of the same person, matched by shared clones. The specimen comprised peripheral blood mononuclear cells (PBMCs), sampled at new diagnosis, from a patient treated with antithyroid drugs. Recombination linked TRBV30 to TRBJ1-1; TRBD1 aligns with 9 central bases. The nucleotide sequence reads TGTGCCTGGAAAACAGGGGGCTTCACTGAAGCTTTCTTT. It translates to CAWKTGGFTEAFF.